This TCR beta chain appears in the sequencing data of a study of cytomegalovirus exposure and HLA in healthy donors. The overall study: The roughly 670 first-cohort repertoires shared a platform with the approximately 110 validation repertoires, as reported in a later analysis.

The ends lost 8 bases at V and 5 bases at J; junction bases unmatched: 17. Germline V gives CDR1 SGHDN, CDR2 FVKESK. The CDR3 covers 17 residues. Overall study results and limits: Associated with cytomegalovirus, according to the listing, were 150 to 200 TCR beta chains. The dataset shows that most TCR sequences were rare, while some public TCRs occurred in many donors.

For this clone: The antigen remains unidentified.

Data came from immunoSEQ multiplex PCR; TCRdb stores just in-frame clones and leaves some out. The data contain over 150,000 clones, about 86% of them singletons. The TCR was taken from a woman aged 18-29 years in good health and CMV-seronegative. The sequencing input was PBMCs. The chain has TRBV14 and TRBJ1-1; 10 nucleotides align to TRBD1. CDR3 loop: CASAERDRGLGRTEAFF. The CDR3 region has the DNA TGTGCCAGCGCGGAGAGGGACAGGGGCCTCGGGAGGACTGAAGCTTTCTTT.